This T cell receptor beta chain was found in a study of graft-versus-host responses after intestinal transplantation. Study at large: In this cohort, recipients had multivisceral, liver-intestinal, or isolated intestinal transplants. Every recipient underwent anti-thymocyte globulin induction, then tacrolimus and steroids for two to four years.

Trimming removed 3 bases at V and 4 bases at J, with 12 bases between. This CDR3 comprises 14 residues. The V gene's germline CDR1 is SGHVS and CDR2 FQNEAQ. Clones were read by immunoSEQ multiplex PCR, and TCRdb kept only the in-frame ones, dropping some. The sample lists about 90,000 clones, 94% occurring once. Details on this clone: Its antigen is not identified.

The V and J genes are TRBV7-8 and TRBJ2-5; the D is unclear. The receptor was isolated from a human donor who was the organ donor for an intestinal transplant. This material consisted of unstimulated CD4+ T cells sorted from spleen or lymph node cells, taken before transplant. The CDR3 reads CASSFRADGETQYF. For the CDR3, the DNA is TGTGCCAGCAGCTTTCGGGCAGACGGAGAGACCCAGTACTTC.